This TCR beta chain was sequenced during a study of human T cells and chemical hapten exposure. Whole-study context: Minor pooled library volume differences mainly drove per-sample TCR yield variation.

Study-wide results and caveats: Clustering by CDR3 similarity yielded significantly more large clusters from expanded TCRs than controls.

TCRdb ran MiXCR on the RACE reads and lists one entry per CDR3 protein. Among approximately 80,000 distinct CDR3 sequences, 10% were seen once, and the ten largest hold 4% to 5.5%. Time point described: patch test 2, 6 weeks after DPC sensitization. Treatment: therapeutic diphenylcyclopropenone sensitization with weekly scalp DPC. Alopecia patients, 18 to 70 years old and DPC-suitable, served as donors. The CDR3 consists of 13 residues. Trimming cost V 6 bases and J 0 bases, with 8 bases left between them. The germline gives CDR1 MDHEN, CDR2 SYDVKM. This clonotype was counted at least ten times. Its antigen remains unknown.

The sequence derives from a woman aged 50 to 65 with alopecia areata. Some clones in this sample may be carry-over from other donors' samples. The V call is TRBV28, the J call TRBJ1-1, with no clear D. This material consisted of whole blood, taken in connection with sensitization to the hapten diphenylcyclopropenone (DPC). The CDR3, as DNA: TGTGCCAGCAGAAAAGACTTGAACACTGAAGCTTTCTTT. Encoded protein: CASRKDLNTEAFF.